The sequence of this T cell receptor (beta chain) was determined in a study of T cell responses to AZD1222 COVID-19 vaccine. Measured with immunoSEQ multiplex PCR; TCRdb has only the in-frame clones, and not every one. This sample carries 120,000 or so clones, over 75% of them seen once, and the ten largest clones take about 1.2%. The length of the CDR3 is 18 residues. The V gene lost 1 base and the J gene lost 0 bases, with 18 bases spanning the gap. Germline V gene sequence: CDR1 SGHVS, CDR2 FQNEAQ. This clonotype was sampled from an adult in good health. The V and J genes are TRBV7-8 and TRBJ1-1, with D tentatively TRBD1 (6 bases). The source was peripheral blood, collected on day 0 of AZD1222 vaccination. The CDR3 here is CASSLVVLAGAMNTEAFF. CDR3 coding DNA: TGTGCCAGCAGCTTAGTAGTCCTGGCAGGGGCCATGAACACTGAAGCTTTCTTT.